These 9 T cell receptor beta chains came from one sample sequenced in a study of shared clonotypes between healthy human individuals. Profiling relied on immunoSEQ multiplex PCR, and the TCRdb table lists in-frame clones only, not all of them. This sample has 450,000 to 600,000 clones, with around 80% found just once. Sequences were obtained from PBMCs. The receptor source for this set is a woman between 35 and 50 years old in good health. Some clones in this sample may be carry-over from other donors' samples.

Remarks on this clone: The identical CDR3 is also encoded by other nucleotide sequences in the sample. The chain has TRBV2 and TRBJ2-5, with 8 bases matching TRBD1. The germline V gene encodes CDR1 SNHLY and CDR2 FYNNEI. The length of the CDR3 is 14 residues. J was trimmed by 2 bases and V by 5 bases; bases with no gene match: 4. CDR3 sequence (DNA): TGTGCCAGCAGTCCGAACAGGGGGCAAGAGACCCAGTACTTC. This codes for CASSPNRGQETQYF.

The gene calls are TRBV9 and TRBJ2-1, with D hard to call. The V end was cut by 0 bases, the J end by 0 bases, with 7 bases between. The CDR3 contains 15 residues. The germline V gene has CDR1 SGDLS and CDR2 YYNGEE. CDR3: CASSVAESSYNEQFF. CDR3 nucleotide sequence: TGTGCCAGCAGCGTAGCGGAGAGCTCCTACAATGAGCAGTTCTTC.

This chain connects TRBV5-1 to TRBJ2-7; 9 bases map to TRBD2. Germline V gives CDR1 SGHRS, CDR2 YFSETQ. There are 15 residues in the CDR3. After removal of 1 base from V and 0 bases from J, the junction contained 2 bases not matched to a gene. CDR3 loop: CASSLLTSGSYEQYF. The CDR3 DNA reads TGCGCCAGCAGCTTGTTGACTAGCGGCTCCTACGAGCAGTACTTC.

The chain is built from TRBV7-8 and TRBJ2-5; the D is unclear. This CDR3 spans 10 amino acids. V lost 5 bases and J 2 bases, leaving 0 bases between the germline ends. Germline V lookup: CDR1 SGHVS, CDR2 FQNEAQ. The CDR3 loop is CASSQETQYF. DNA for the CDR3: TGTGCCAGCAGCCAAGAGACCCAGTACTTC.

V and J are TRBV11-2 and TRBJ2-5; D unclear. The CDR3 loop spans 14 amino acids. Between the trimmed V and J ends, which lost 2 bases and 2 bases, there was a span of 9 bases. The germline CDR1 and CDR2 sequences are SGHAT and FQNNGV. The CDR3 here is CASSLLVVQETQYF. The CDR3 DNA reads TGTGCCAGCAGCTTATTGGTAGTTCAAGAGACCCAGTACTTC.

The chain links TRBV6-6 to TRBJ2-7; unclear D gene. This CDR3 has 10 amino acids. CDR1 is MNHNY and CDR2 is SVGAGI in the germline V gene (reference sequence). The V end was cut by 6 bases, the J end by 7 bases, with 7 bases between. CDR3 region: CASREKEQYF. The CDR3 nucleotides are TGTGCCAGCAGGGAGAAGGAGCAGTACTTC.

This clone was detected a few times. The chain links TRBV4-2 to TRBJ1-5; D is undetermined. CDR3 length: 15 residues. V was cut by 2 bases and J by 6 bases, with 14 bases left in between. Germline CDR1 reads LGHNA; CDR2 reads YNFKEQ. The CDR3 DNA reads as TGTGCCAGCAGCCAAAACAATGGGGAGGCTCAGCCCCAGCATTTT. This gives the protein CASSQNNGEAQPQHF.

This chain connects TRBV19 to TRBJ2-1, with a tentative D call TRBD1 (5 bases). The CDR3 consists of 13 residues. The germline CDR1 and CDR2 sequences are LNHDA and SQIVND (reference sequence). V gave up 3 bases and J gave up 9 bases, with 12 bases separating them. CDR3 residues: CASSIELQGEQFF. The DNA for the CDR3 is TGTGCCAGTAGTATCGAACTCCAGGGTGAGCAGTTCTTC.

The J gene is TRBJ2-3, the V gene TRBV18, with TRBD2 matching 14 bases. The CDR3 totals 16 residues. The germline V gene has CDR1 KGHSH and CDR2 LQKENI. The junction had 7 bases not matched to a gene; V was cut back by 4 bases and J by 7 bases. CDR3 coding DNA: TGTGCCAGCTCACTAGCGGGACTAGCGGGAGTAAATACGCAGTATTTT. Its translation is CASSLAGLAGVNTQYF.